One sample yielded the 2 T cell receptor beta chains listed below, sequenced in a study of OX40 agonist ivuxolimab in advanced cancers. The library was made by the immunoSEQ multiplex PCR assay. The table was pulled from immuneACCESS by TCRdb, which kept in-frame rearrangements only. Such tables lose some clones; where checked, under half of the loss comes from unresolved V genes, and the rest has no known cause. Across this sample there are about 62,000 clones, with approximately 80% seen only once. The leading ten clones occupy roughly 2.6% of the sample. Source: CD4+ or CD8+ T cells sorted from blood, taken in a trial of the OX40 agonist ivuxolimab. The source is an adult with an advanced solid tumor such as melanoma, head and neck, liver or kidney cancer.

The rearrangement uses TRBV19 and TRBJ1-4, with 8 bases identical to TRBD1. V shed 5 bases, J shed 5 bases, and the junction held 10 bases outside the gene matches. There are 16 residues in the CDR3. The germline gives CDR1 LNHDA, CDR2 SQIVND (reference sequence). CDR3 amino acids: CASSLGGGQGNEKLFF. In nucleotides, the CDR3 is TGTGCCAGTAGTCTCGGGGGAGGACAGGGAAATGAAAAACTGTTTTTT.

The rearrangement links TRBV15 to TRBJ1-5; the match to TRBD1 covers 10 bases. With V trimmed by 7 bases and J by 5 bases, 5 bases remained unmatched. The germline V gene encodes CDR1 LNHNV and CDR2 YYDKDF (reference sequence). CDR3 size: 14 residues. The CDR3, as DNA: TGTGCCACCACCCAGGACAGGGGGTATCAGCCCCAGCATTTT. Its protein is CATTQDRGYQPQHF. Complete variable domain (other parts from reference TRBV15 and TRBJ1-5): DAMVIQNPRYQVTQFGKPVTLSCSQTLNHNVMYWYQQKSSQAPKLLFHYYDKDFNNEADTPDNFQSRRPNTSFCFLDIRSPGLGDTAMYLCATTQDRGYQPQHFGDGTRLSIL.